This paragraph reports one TCR beta chain. Authors' methods: Nucleated cell number was recorded as an estimate derived from reference gene primer amplification. Sequencing used immunoSEQ multiplex PCR; TCRdb keeps in-frame clones, though not all of them. V and J calls plus clone size are reproduced from that table; the DNA served to infer D and trimming. In the table there are about 210,000 clones, 80% to 90% of which are singletons. The sample belongs to a study of blood T cell repertoires in COVID-19. For the study at large: Researchers got acute and convalescent COVID-19 samples from the United States, Italy and Spain. PBMCs, B-cell-depleted T cells, or T cells provided the cDNA or gDNA that made up the material.

This TCR was sampled from a man aged 50 or older with active or convalescent COVID-19. Sequencing was done on a sample of peripheral blood.

The CDR3 DNA reads as TGTGCCAGCAGCCAAGATCCGGCAATAGCAAGCTCCTACGAGCAGTACTTC. This gives the protein CASSQDPAIASSYEQYF. V gene TRBV14 combines with J gene TRBJ2-7; D call uncertain. CDR1 and CDR2 (germline): SGHDN, FVKESK. The CDR3 totals 17 residues. V was trimmed by 0 bases and J by 0 bases, leaving 15 bases between them.